The 21 T cell receptor beta chains in this list originate from one sample, sequenced in a study of T cells after somatic rescue of genetic block. Libraries were prepared by immunoSEQ multiplex PCR; TCRdb keeps only in-frame clonotypes and omits some of them. The sample holds some 67,000 clones, roughly nine tenths seen once. Sequencing input: peripheral blood mononuclear cells (PBMCs). These receptors all come from a man aged 40-55 years.

The J gene is TRBJ2-7, the V gene TRBV6-1; TRBD2 might be the D (5 bases). This CDR3 region has 12 residues. Trimming shortened V by 9 bases and J by 0 bases, and 9 bases separated the two germline ends. The germline V gene has CDR1 MNHNS and CDR2 SASEGT. The CDR3 reads CASNSGSYEQYF. Written as DNA, the CDR3 is TGTGCCAGTAACAGCGGCTCCTACGAGCAGTACTTC.

The J gene is TRBJ1-6, the V gene TRBV5-1, with 8 bases matching TRBD1. Germline lookup yields CDR1 SGHRS and CDR2 YFSETQ. The V segment lost 4 bases and the J segment 12 bases; nucleotides outside the gene matches: 12. The CDR3 covers 15 residues. CDR3 loop: CASSERTGNGVPLHF. The CDR3 bases are TGCGCCAGCAGCGAACGGACAGGGAATGGGGTACCCCTCCACTTT.

This clone was observed a single time. The chain carries TRBV27 and TRBJ2-1; 12 bases are a match to TRBD2. J gave up 9 bases and V 4 bases, and 10 bases lay outside the gene matches. The V gene's germline CDR1 is MNHEY and CDR2 SMNVEV (reference sequence). This CDR3 region has 16 residues. CDR3 bases: TGTGCCAGCAGTTCCCAGACTAGCGGGAGAGTTGCTGAGCAGTTCTTC. Protein product: CASSSQTSGRVAEQFF.

This rearrangement joins TRBV11-3 to TRBJ2-1; 9 bases fit TRBD1. Germline values: CDR1 SGHNT, CDR2 YENEEA. V lost 0 bases and J lost 6; bases outside the gene matches: 3. This CDR3 is 15 amino acids long. The CDR3 DNA reads as TGTGCCAGCAGCTTAGAGGGACAGGGTCGCAATGAGCAGTTCTTC. Its translation is CASSLEGQGRNEQFF.

V is TRBV19 and J is TRBJ1-6; D is unclear. Germline V gives CDR1 LNHDA, CDR2 SQIVND (reference sequence). The CDR3 runs 15 residues. V was cut by 7 bases and J by 5 bases, with 15 bases left in between. CDR3 sequence (DNA): TGTGCCAGTATGGAGGGCAGACGACATAATTCACCCCTCCACTTT. Its protein product is CASMEGRRHNSPLHF.

The chain couples TRBV28 to TRBJ1-5; 9 bases fit TRBD1. Germline CDR1 and CDR2: MDHEN and SYDVKM. V was pared by 2 bases and J by 7 bases, with 3 bases of the junction left unmatched. The CDR3 sequence is 14 residues long. This chain's CDR3 is CASSLRQGGQPQHF. CDR3 sequence (DNA): TGTGCCAGCAGTTTACGACAGGGGGGGCAGCCCCAGCATTTT.

This chain connects TRBV7-2 to TRBJ2-5, with D unresolved. Trimming stripped 5 bases from V and 5 bases from J, with 9 bases between. This CDR3 is built from 12 residues. In germline, CDR1 is SGHTA, CDR2 FQGNSA. The CDR3 region is CASSPRKETQYF. As DNA, the CDR3 is TGTGCCAGCAGCCCTCGGAAGGAGACCCAGTACTTC.

A single count supports this clone. This sequence joins TRBV30 and TRBJ2-3, with D perhaps matching TRBD1 or TRBD2 (5 bases each). From germline, CDR1 is GTSNPN and CDR2 SVGIG (reference sequence). The V end was cut by 2 bases, the J end by 4 bases, with 16 bases between. This CDR3 region has 15 residues. CDR3 residues: CAWSLGTPAADTQYF. The DNA for the CDR3 is TGTGCCTGGAGTCTCGGGACCCCTGCTGCAGATACGCAGTATTTT.

The chain combines TRBV25-1 with TRBJ2-7, with D unclear. The V end lost 10 bases, the J end lost 5 bases, and 15 bases lay between the germline ends. Germline loops: CDR1 MGHDK, CDR2 SYGVNS. CDR3 length equals 12 residues. As DNA, the CDR3 is TGTGCCACCGCTCCTTGGTCTGACGAGCAGTACTTC. It encodes CATAPWSDEQYF.

The chain carries TRBV10-1 and TRBJ2-7; 9 bases fit TRBD1. The CDR3 runs 14 residues. Germline CDR1 is WNHNN and CDR2 is SYGVQD (reference sequence). Trimming took 5 bases from V and 2 from J; bases not matched to a gene: 4. The CDR3 region has the DNA TGCGCCAGCAGTACAGACAGGGGGGCCTACGAGCAGTACTTC. Translation: CASSTDRGAYEQYF.

V gene TRBV7-2 combines with J gene TRBJ2-7; tentatively, D is TRBD1 or TRBD2 (5 bases each). The V and J ends lost 3 bases and 5 bases respectively, with 23 bases between them. CDR1 is SGHTA and CDR2 is FQGNSA in the germline V gene. The CDR3 has 17 residues. This CDR3 reads CASSFISPGTVVDEQYF. The CDR3 region has the DNA TGTGCCAGCAGCTTTATATCCCCCGGGACGGTGGTTGACGAGCAGTACTTC.

This clone was seen only once. J is TRBJ1-1 and V is TRBV7-3; maybe TRBD1 (5 bases). V was trimmed by 5 bases and J by 5 bases, leaving 12 bases between them. This CDR3 has 13 residues. Germline CDR1 SGHTA, CDR2 FQGTGA. The CDR3 sequence is CASSIPGWTEAFF. The CDR3 DNA reads TGTGCCAGCAGCATACCAGGGTGGACTGAAGCTTTCTTT.

The chain joins TRBV2 to TRBJ2-7; no clear D. This CDR3 has 15 residues. V gave up 8 bases and J gave up 1 base, with 18 bases separating them. Looked up from germline, CDR1 is SNHLY and CDR2 is FYNNEI. The CDR3 region has the DNA TGTGCCAGCCTCGGCCGTGCTCAGCGATCCTACGAGCAGTACTTC. It codes for CASLGRAQRSYEQYF.

The rearrangement links TRBV5-1 to TRBJ2-5; weak D call: TRBD2 (6 bases). CDR3 length: 13 amino acids. V shed 4 bases and J shed 5 bases, with 12 bases lying between them. Germline values: CDR1 SGHRS, CDR2 YFSETQ. The CDR3 region has the DNA TGCGCCAGCAGCCTGGAGGGATGGGAGACCCAGTACTTC. This codes for CASSLEGWETQYF.

Note on this clone: The same CDR3 also results from other DNA sequences found in this sample. The V call is TRBV27, the J call TRBJ2-1; D unclear. The germline gives CDR1 MNHEY, CDR2 SMNVEV (reference sequence). The germline V and J ends were trimmed by 6 bases and 4 bases, with 4 bases remaining between them. The CDR3 length is 11 residues. Here the CDR3 reads CASRVYNEQFF. The CDR3 coding sequence is TGTGCCAGCAGGGTTTACAATGAGCAGTTCTTC.

V gene TRBV9 combines with J gene TRBJ2-2; D might be TRBD2 (5 bases). Germline-derived CDR1 and CDR2 are SGDLS and YYNGEE. Trimming pared 0 bases from V and 4 bases from J, leaving 13 bases between. The CDR3 length is 16 residues. Here the CDR3 reads CASSVEGSAATGELFF. CDR3 in DNA: TGTGCCAGCAGCGTAGAGGGATCAGCGGCCACCGGGGAGCTGTTTTTT.

The chain employs TRBV5-1 and TRBJ2-5; the D gene could be TRBD1 or TRBD2 (5 bases each). The J call may be wrong; the DNA end is better matched by TRBJ2-7. The germline V gene has CDR1 SGHRS and CDR2 YFSETQ. This CDR3 contains 13 residues. As DNA, the CDR3 is TGCGCCAGCAGCCCCAATGGGGGAAACGAGCAGTACTTC. As protein: CASSPNGGNEQYF.

The CDR3 region is CSVAGDRVLSGYTF. In DNA, the CDR3 is TGCAGCGTTGCGGGGGACAGGGTATTAAGTGGCTACACCTTC. V and J are TRBV29-1 and TRBJ1-2, with TRBD1 identical over 9 bases. The CDR3 runs to 14 residues. The germline gives CDR1 SQVTM, CDR2 ANQGSEA. J gave up 7 bases and V 4 bases, and 10 bases lay outside the gene matches.

CDR3 residues: CASSFGDRGRFQPQHF. The CDR3 coding sequence is TGTGCCAGCAGCTTTGGGGACAGGGGGCGCTTTCAGCCCCAGCATTTT. J is TRBJ1-5 and V is TRBV5-6, with 12 bases that match TRBD1. This CDR3 contains 16 residues. Germline V gene sequence: CDR1 SGHDT, CDR2 YYEEEE. J was trimmed by 6 bases and V by 2 bases; bases with no gene match: 6. Drawing the rest from reference TRBV5-6 and TRBJ1-5, the complete variable domain is DAGVTQSPTHLIKTRGQQVTLRCSPKSGHDTVSWYQQALGQGPQFIFQYYEEEERQRGNFPDRFSGHQFPNYSSELNVNALLLGDSALYLCASSFGDRGRFQPQHFGDGTRLSIL.

This chain joins TRBV7-9 and TRBJ2-3; no definite D call. Germline CDR1 SEHNR, CDR2 FQNEAQ (reference sequence). Trimming cost V 1 base and J 6 bases, with 8 bases left between them. The CDR3 contains 13 residues. The CDR3 region has the DNA TGTGCCAGCAGCTTAGATACTACGGATACGCAGTATTTT. Translated, it gives CASSLDTTDTQYF.

The rearrangement uses TRBV19 and TRBJ2-1; D gene uncertain. Trimming stripped 6 bases from V and 0 bases from J, with 6 bases between. In germline, CDR1 is LNHDA, CDR2 SQIVND (reference sequence). The CDR3 extends over 13 amino acids. CDR3 sequence (DNA): TGTGCCAGTAGGCTGTCCTCCTACAATGAGCAGTTCTTC. Translating gives CASRLSSYNEQFF.